These 24 T cell receptor beta chains were all obtained from the same sample, sequenced in a study of blood T cell repertoires in COVID-19. This table comes from immunoSEQ multiplex PCR, and its TCRdb copy is limited to in-frame clones, with some not included. In the table there are about 68,000 clones, around three quarters of which are singletons. The sequencing sample was made of peripheral blood. These receptors were taken from a human donor in a cohort sampled during active COVID-19.

The rearrangement uses TRBV4-3 and TRBJ1-1; weak D call: TRBD1 (6 bases). This CDR3 is built from 15 residues. The germline gives CDR1 LGHNA, CDR2 YSLEER. V lost 5 bases to trimming and J lost 0 bases, with 13 bases between them. The CDR3 protein is CASSDRTVMNTEAFF. The CDR3, as DNA: TGCGCCAGCAGCGATCGGACAGTCATGAACACTGAAGCTTTCTTT.

CDR3 nucleotides: TGTGCCACCAGCAGGGGACAGGGCACAGATACGCAGTATTTT. It encodes CATSRGQGTDTQYF. The chain has TRBV15 and TRBJ2-3; 8 bases are shared with TRBD1. CDR1 and CDR2 from the germline V gene are LNHNV and YYDKDF (reference sequence). V dropped 3 bases and J dropped 1; count of bases not matched to a gene: 0. The CDR3 has 14 residues. The full variable domain, rest sourced from reference TRBV15 and TRBJ2-3, is DAMVIQNPRYQVTQFGKPVTLSCSQTLNHNVMYWYQQKSSQAPKLLFHYYDKDFNNEADTPDNFQSRRPNTSFCFLDIRSPGLGDTAMYLCATSRGQGTDTQYFGPGTRLTVL.

This chain uses TRBV3-1 (or the pseudogene TRBV3-2) with TRBJ2-3, with D unclear. This CDR3 is built from 14 residues. Germline lookup yields CDR1 LGHDT and CDR2 YNNKEL (reference sequence). Deletions cut 4 bases from V and 3 bases from J, with 11 bases between. CDR3 nucleotide sequence: TGTGCCAGCAGCCCCGGCGGTATGACAGATACGCAGTATTTT. Translating gives CASSPGGMTDTQYF.

This clone was recorded only once. The chain couples TRBV2 to TRBJ1-5; tentatively, D is TRBD1 (5 bases). The CDR3 is 14 amino acids. The germline V and J ends were trimmed by 1 base and 5 bases, with 9 bases remaining between them. In germline, CDR1 is SNHLY, CDR2 FYNNEI. DNA of the CDR3: TGTGCCAGCAGTGAAGGGGGCCCGGATCAGCCCCAGCATTTT. Amino acid sequence: CASSEGGPDQPQHF.

This rearrangement joins TRBV5-1 to TRBJ2-7, with 7 positions matching TRBD1. This CDR3 has 15 residues. J was trimmed by 0 bases and V by 4 bases; bases with no gene match: 7. From germline, CDR1 is SGHRS and CDR2 YFSETQ. The CDR3 nucleotides are TGCGCCAGCAGCCTCGGACAGGTAACCTCCTACGAGCAGTACTTC. Translating it yields CASSLGQVTSYEQYF. The variable domain in full, with the rest retrieved from reference TRBV5-1 and TRBJ2-7, is KAGVTQTPRYLIKTRGQQVTLSCSPISGHRSVSWYQQTPGQGLQFLFEYFSETQRNKGNFPGRFSGRQFSNSRSEMNVSTLELGDSALYLCASSLGQVTSYEQYFGPGTRLTVT.

The chain carries TRBV5-4 and TRBJ2-7; 12 nucleotides agree with TRBD1. The CDR3 sequence is 19 residues long. J gave up 6 bases and V 4 bases, and 20 bases lay outside the gene matches. Looked up from germline, CDR1 is SGHNT and CDR2 is YYREEE (reference sequence). CDR3 sequence reads: CASSPYPGQGAYSLREQYF. The CDR3 DNA sequence: TGTGCCAGCAGCCCGTACCCGGGACAGGGGGCGTATTCGCTGCGCGAGCAGTACTTC.

The rearrangement uses TRBV7-8 and TRBJ2-1; D is uncertain. The CDR3 length is 14 residues. CDR1 is SGHVS and CDR2 is FQNEAQ in the germline V gene. Trimming removed 9 bases at V and 0 bases at J, with 12 bases between. The CDR3 coding sequence is TGTGCCAGGGTACTCATGAGCTCCTACAATGAGCAGTTCTTC. Its translation is CARVLMSSYNEQFF.

This clone has more than one count but fewer than ten. The chain links TRBV19 to TRBJ2-2; D might be TRBD1 (6 bases). The CDR3 is made up of 14 amino acids. In germline, CDR1 is LNHDA, CDR2 SQIVND (reference sequence). Trimming pared 6 bases from V and 5 bases from J, leaving 13 bases between. The CDR3 DNA is TGTGCCAGTAGGAGGGGGAGTGGGACCGGGGAGCTGTTTTTT. It is translated as CASRRGSGTGELFF. Supplemented by reference TRBV19 and TRBJ2-2, the full variable domain reads DGGITQSPKYLFRKEGQNVTLSCEQNLNHDAMYWYRQDPGQGLRLIYYSQIVNDFQKGDIAEGYSVSREKKESFPLTVTSAQKNPTAFYLCASRRGSGTGELFFGEGSRLTVL.

The V gene is TRBV5-1, the J gene TRBJ2-3, with TRBD2 matching over 10 bases. V shed 4 bases, J shed 8 bases, and the junction held 7 bases outside the gene matches. Germline CDR1 is SGHRS and CDR2 is YFSETQ. The CDR3 consists of 14 residues. The CDR3 sequence is CASSQGTSVGTQYF. The CDR3 nucleotides read TGCGCCAGCAGCCAAGGGACTAGCGTTGGTACGCAGTATTTT.

This clone occurred once. The chain has TRBV15 and TRBJ1-1; possibly TRBD1 for D (6 bases). Germline V lookup: CDR1 LNHNV, CDR2 YYDKDF (reference sequence). Trimming pared 10 bases from V and 2 bases from J, leaving 17 bases between. The CDR3 is 14 residues long. CDR3 protein: CASGRGAKNTEAFF. Here the CDR3 DNA reads TGTGCCAGCGGCCGGGGGGCCAAAAACACTGAAGCTTTCTTT.

The chain is built from TRBV7-9 and TRBJ2-2; 8 bases match TRBD2. Per germline, CDR1 SEHNR and CDR2 FQNEAQ (reference sequence). J lost 7 bases, V lost 5 bases, and 12 bases had no gene match. This CDR3 has 16 residues. CDR3 coding DNA: TGTGCCAGCAGCCCCCCCGGGGGGGAGTTTCACGGGGAGCTGTTTTTT. Residues: CASSPPGGEFHGELFF.

This chain uses TRBV7-2 with TRBJ2-7, with D possibly matching TRBD1 (6 bases). V lost 1 base and J lost 6, with 16 bases in between. CDR3 size: 15 residues. CDR1 and CDR2 from the germline V gene are SGHTA and FQGNSA. As DNA, the CDR3 is TGTGCCAGCAGCTTAGGTGGGGGCGCAGGGGCCGAGCAGTACTTC. Translating gives CASSLGGGAGAEQYF.

This chain links TRBV18 with TRBJ2-3; a weak D match, TRBD2 (5 bases). The germline V gene encodes CDR1 KGHSH and CDR2 LQKENI. This CDR3 has 13 residues. Deletions cut 10 bases from V and 2 bases from J, with 13 bases between. The CDR3 sequence is CANQEALTDTQYF. CDR3 bases: TGTGCCAACCAGGAGGCTCTCACAGATACGCAGTATTTT. Using reference TRBV18 and TRBJ2-3 for the parts outside the CDR3, the full variable domain is NAGVMQNPRHLVRRRGQEARLRCSPMKGHSHVYWYRQLPEEGLKFMVYLQKENIIDESGMPKERFSAEFPKEGPSILRIQQVVRGDSAAYFCANQEALTDTQYFGPGTRLTVL.

This sequence joins TRBV7-2 and TRBJ2-1, with a weak D call TRBD1 (6 bases). With 0 bases removed from V and 8 bases from J, the gap between germline ends came to 11 bases. Germline CDR1 SGHTA, CDR2 FQGNSA. The CDR3 spans 14 residues. CDR3 coding DNA: TGTGCCAGCAGCTTAGCCGGGACATTCGATGAGCAGTTCTTC. Encoded protein: CASSLAGTFDEQFF.

The chain joins TRBV21-1 to TRBJ1-1; TRBD1 is taken as the D call from the table, unchecked against the DNA. TRBV21-1 has pseudogene status. The CDR3 spans 21 residues. The CDR3 is CASSEGDRVLVEVALNTEAFF. The CDR3 nucleotides read TGTGCCAGCAGTGAGGGAGACAGGGTATTGGTTGAAGTGGCCTTGAACACTGAAGCTTTCTTT.

V and J are TRBV9 and TRBJ1-2, with 10 bases that match TRBD1. Germline assignment: CDR1 SGDLS and CDR2 YYNGEE. The V segment lost 0 bases and the J segment 3 bases; nucleotides outside the gene matches: 2. The CDR3 contains 15 residues. The CDR3 DNA follows: TGTGCCAGCAGCGTAGACGGGACAGGGGACTATGGCTACACCTTC. Translation gives CASSVDGTGDYGYTF.

The chain uses TRBV19 and TRBJ2-3; TRBD1 is a possible D gene (5 bases). V dropped 1 base and J dropped 4 bases, with 9 bases sitting between them. Germline loops: CDR1 LNHDA, CDR2 SQIVND (reference sequence). The CDR3 loop spans 14 amino acids. In DNA, the CDR3 is TGTGCCAGTAGTATAGGTGCAGGGCCAGATACGCAGTATTTT. It specifies CASSIGAGPDTQYF.

This sequence joins TRBV11-2 and TRBJ2-7; D is perhaps TRBD1 (5 bases). CDR3 length: 14 amino acids. V lost 4 bases, J lost 9 bases, and 19 bases lay in between. The germline CDR1 and CDR2 sequences are SGHAT and FQNNGV. The CDR3 sequence is CASSSNQGAVWQYF. CDR3 sequence (DNA): TGTGCCAGCAGCTCAAACCAGGGCGCGGTTTGGCAGTACTTC. The full variable domain, its missing parts supplied by reference TRBV11-2 and TRBJ2-7, is EAGVAQSPRYKIIEKRQSVAFWCNPISGHATLYWYQQILGQGPKLLIQFQNNGVVDDSQLPKDRFSAERLKGVDSTLKIQPAKLEDSAVYLCASSSNQGAVWQYFGPGTRLTVT.

This chain uses TRBV7-9 with TRBJ1-4; weak D call: TRBD1 (5 bases). The germline V gene has CDR1 SEHNR and CDR2 FQNEAQ (reference sequence). V shed 4 bases and J shed 4 bases, with 19 bases lying between them. The CDR3 spans 17 residues. CDR3 DNA: TGTGCCAGCAGCTCGACAGCTCCCCTATCGATTAATGAAAAACTGTTTTTT. This encodes CASSSTAPLSINEKLFF. The entire variable domain, with the rest obtained from reference TRBV7-9 and TRBJ1-4, is as follows: DTGVSQNPRHKITKRGQNVTFRCDPISEHNRLYWYRQTLGQGPEFLTYFQNEAQLEKSRLLSDRFSAERPKGSFSTLEIQRTEQGDSAMYLCASSSTAPLSINEKLFFGSGTQLSVL.

This sequence joins TRBV9 and TRBJ2-1, with D unclear. The CDR3 has 13 amino acids. From germline, CDR1 is SGDLS and CDR2 YYNGEE. V shed 0 bases and J shed 7 bases, with 8 bases lying between them. The CDR3 sequence is CASSVASPNEQFF. The CDR3 coding sequence is TGTGCCAGCAGCGTAGCCAGTCCTAATGAGCAGTTCTTC.

This clone was counted a few times. The J gene is TRBJ2-2, the V gene TRBV18, with 10 nucleotides matching TRBD1. The CDR3 has 16 amino acids. Germline loops: CDR1 KGHSH, CDR2 LQKENI. The ends lost 4 bases at V and 4 bases at J; junction bases unmatched: 6. The CDR3 here is CASSLTGGSVTGELFF. The CDR3, as DNA: TGTGCCAGCTCACTGACAGGGGGCAGTGTCACCGGGGAGCTGTTTTTT.

The CDR3 coding sequence is TGTGCCAGCATCCACAACCGGGACAAGGAGGGAAACACCATATATTTT. As protein: CASIHNRDKEGNTIYF. J is TRBJ1-3 and V is TRBV2, with D perhaps TRBD1 (6 bases). The CDR3 totals 16 residues. The V gene's germline CDR1 is SNHLY and CDR2 FYNNEI. V lost 7 bases to trimming and J lost 4 bases, with 20 bases between them.

This clone was observed a handful of times. J is TRBJ2-5 and V is TRBV27; D unclear. V was shortened by 1 base and J by 0 bases, with 6 bases between the two germline ends. The CDR3 extends over 14 amino acids. Germline lookup yields CDR1 MNHEY and CDR2 SMNVEV (reference sequence). The CDR3 region has the DNA TGTGCCAGCAGTTTATTGTCCAACCAAGAGACCCAGTACTTC. Its protein product is CASSLLSNQETQYF.

For the CDR3, the DNA is TGTGCCAGCTCACCGGACACCTCCTACAATGAGCAGTTCTTC. This encodes CASSPDTSYNEQFF. The J gene is TRBJ2-1, the V gene TRBV18; tentative D call: TRBD1 (5 bases). Germline values: CDR1 KGHSH, CDR2 LQKENI. The V gene lost 3 bases and the J gene lost 0 bases, with 6 bases spanning the gap. The CDR3 runs 14 residues.